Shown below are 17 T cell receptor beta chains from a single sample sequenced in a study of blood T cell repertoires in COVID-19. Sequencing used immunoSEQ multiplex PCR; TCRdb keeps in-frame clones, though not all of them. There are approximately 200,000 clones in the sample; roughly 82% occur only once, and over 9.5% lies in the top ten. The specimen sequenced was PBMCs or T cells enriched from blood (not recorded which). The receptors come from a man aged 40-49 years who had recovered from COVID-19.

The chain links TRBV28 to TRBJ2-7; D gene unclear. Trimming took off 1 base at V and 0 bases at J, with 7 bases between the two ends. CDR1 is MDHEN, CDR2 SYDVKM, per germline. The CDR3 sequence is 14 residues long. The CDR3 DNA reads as TGTGCCAGCAGTTTATCAAGGAGCTCCTACGAGCAGTACGTC. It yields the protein CASSLSRSSYEQYV.

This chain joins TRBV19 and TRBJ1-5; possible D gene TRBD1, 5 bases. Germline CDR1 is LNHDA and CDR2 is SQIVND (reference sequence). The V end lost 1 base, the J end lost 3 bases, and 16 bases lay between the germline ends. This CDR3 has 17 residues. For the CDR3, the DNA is TGTGCCAGTAGTATAGCGGATATGGGGCAGGACAATCAGCCCCAGCATTTT. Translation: CASSIADMGQDNQPQHF.

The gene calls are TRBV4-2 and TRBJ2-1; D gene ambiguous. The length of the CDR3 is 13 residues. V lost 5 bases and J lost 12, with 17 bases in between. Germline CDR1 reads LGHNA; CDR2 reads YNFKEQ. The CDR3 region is CASSYEIALPQFF. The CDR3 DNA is TGTGCCAGCAGCTACGAGATAGCCCTACCGCAGTTCTTC.

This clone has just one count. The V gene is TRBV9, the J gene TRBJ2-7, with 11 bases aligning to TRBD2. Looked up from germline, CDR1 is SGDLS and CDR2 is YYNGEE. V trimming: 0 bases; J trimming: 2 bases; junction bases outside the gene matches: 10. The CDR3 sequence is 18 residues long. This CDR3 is CASSVGGSGREHTYEQYF. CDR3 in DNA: TGTGCCAGCAGCGTAGGGGGTAGCGGGAGGGAACACACCTACGAGCAGTACTTC.

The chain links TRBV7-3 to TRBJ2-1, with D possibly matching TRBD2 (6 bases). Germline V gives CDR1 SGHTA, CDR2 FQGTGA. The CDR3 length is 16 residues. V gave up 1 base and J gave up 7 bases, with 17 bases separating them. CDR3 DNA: TGTGCCAGCAGCTTAAGGACGGGAGCCCTCGGGAATGAGCAGTTCTTC. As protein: CASSLRTGALGNEQFF.

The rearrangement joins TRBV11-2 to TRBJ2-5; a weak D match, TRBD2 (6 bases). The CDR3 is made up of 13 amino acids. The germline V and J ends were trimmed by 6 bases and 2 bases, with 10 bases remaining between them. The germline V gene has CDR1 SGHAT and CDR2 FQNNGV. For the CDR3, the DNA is TGTGCCAGCAGGGCGGGACTTCAAGAGACCCAGTACTTC. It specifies CASRAGLQETQYF.

This CDR3 is CASSIPRTPLANEQFF. The CDR3 nucleotides are TGTGCCAGTAGTATCCCACGCACCCCACTAGCGAATGAGCAGTTCTTC. The V gene is TRBV19, the J gene TRBJ2-1; 7 bases map to TRBD2. V lost 3 bases to trimming and J lost 7 bases; unmatched junction nucleotides: 12. Germline V gene sequence: CDR1 LNHDA, CDR2 SQIVND (reference sequence). The CDR3 is made up of 16 amino acids.

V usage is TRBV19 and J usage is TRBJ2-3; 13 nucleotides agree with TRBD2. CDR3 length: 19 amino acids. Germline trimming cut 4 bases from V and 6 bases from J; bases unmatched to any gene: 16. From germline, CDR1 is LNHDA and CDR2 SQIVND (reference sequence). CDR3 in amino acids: CASSTSALGTSGISDTQYF. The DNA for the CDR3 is TGTGCCAGTAGTACCTCAGCCCTCGGGACTAGCGGGATCAGCGATACGCAGTATTTT.

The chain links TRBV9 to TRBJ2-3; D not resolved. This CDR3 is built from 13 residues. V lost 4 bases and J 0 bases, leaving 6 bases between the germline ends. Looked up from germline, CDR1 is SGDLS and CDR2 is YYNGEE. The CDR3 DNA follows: TGTGCCAGCAGCCCCCTGAGCACAGATACGCAGTATTTT. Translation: CASSPLSTDTQYF.

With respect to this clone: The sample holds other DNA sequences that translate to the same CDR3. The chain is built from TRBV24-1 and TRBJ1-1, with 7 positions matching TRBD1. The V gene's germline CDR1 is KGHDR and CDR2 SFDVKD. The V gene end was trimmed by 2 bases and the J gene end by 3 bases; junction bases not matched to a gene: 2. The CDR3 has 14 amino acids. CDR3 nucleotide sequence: TGTGCCACCAGTGATTCAGGGGGACACACTGAAGCTTTCTTT. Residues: CATSDSGGHTEAFF.

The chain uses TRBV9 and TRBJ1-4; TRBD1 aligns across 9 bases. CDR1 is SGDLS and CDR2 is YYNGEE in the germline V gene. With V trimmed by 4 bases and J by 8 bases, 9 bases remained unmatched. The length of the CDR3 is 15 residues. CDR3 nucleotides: TGTGCCAGCAGCTCCCGGGACAGGGCCGACGAAAAACTGTTTTTT. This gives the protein CASSSRDRADEKLFF.

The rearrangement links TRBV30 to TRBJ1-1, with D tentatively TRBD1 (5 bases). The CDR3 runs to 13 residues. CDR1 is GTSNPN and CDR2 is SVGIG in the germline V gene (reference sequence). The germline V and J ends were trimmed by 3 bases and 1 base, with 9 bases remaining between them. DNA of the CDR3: TGTGCCTGGAGGCAGGGAACGAACACTGAAGCTTTCTTT. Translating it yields CAWRQGTNTEAFF.

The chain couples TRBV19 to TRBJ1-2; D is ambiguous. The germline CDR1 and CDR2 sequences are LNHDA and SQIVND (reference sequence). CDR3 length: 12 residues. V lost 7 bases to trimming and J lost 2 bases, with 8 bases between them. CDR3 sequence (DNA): TGTGCCAGTAAGGAGGGAAACTATGGCTACACCTTC. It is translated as CASKEGNYGYTF. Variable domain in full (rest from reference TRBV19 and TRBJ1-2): DGGITQSPKYLFRKEGQNVTLSCEQNLNHDAMYWYRQDPGQGLRLIYYSQIVNDFQKGDIAEGYSVSREKKESFPLTVTSAQKNPTAFYLCASKEGNYGYTFGSGTRLTVV.

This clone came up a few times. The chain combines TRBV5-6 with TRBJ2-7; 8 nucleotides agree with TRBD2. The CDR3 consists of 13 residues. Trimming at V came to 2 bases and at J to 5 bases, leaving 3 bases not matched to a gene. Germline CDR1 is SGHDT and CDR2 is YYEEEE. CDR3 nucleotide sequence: TGTGCCAGCAGCTTAGCGGGAGTCCACGAGCAGTACTTC. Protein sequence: CASSLAGVHEQYF.

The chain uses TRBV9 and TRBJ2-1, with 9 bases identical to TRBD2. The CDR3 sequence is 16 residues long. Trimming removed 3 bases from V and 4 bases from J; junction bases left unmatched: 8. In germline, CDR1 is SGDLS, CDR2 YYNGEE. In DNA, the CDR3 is TGTGCCAGCAGCGCTCGAGCGGGAGGCTTATACAATGAGCAGTTCTTC. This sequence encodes CASSARAGGLYNEQFF. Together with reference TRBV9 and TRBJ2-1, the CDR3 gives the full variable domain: DSGVTQTPKHLITATGQRVTLRCSPRSGDLSVYWYQQSLDQGLQFLIQYYNGEERAKGNILERFSAQQFPDLHSELNLSSLELGDSALYFCASSARAGGLYNEQFFGPGTRLTVL.

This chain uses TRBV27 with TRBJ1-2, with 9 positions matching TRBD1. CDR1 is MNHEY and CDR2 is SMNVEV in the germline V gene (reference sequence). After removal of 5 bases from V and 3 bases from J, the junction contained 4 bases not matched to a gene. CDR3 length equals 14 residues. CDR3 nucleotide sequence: TGTGCCAGCAGTCCTACAGGGGGCGACTATGGCTACACCTTC. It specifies CASSPTGGDYGYTF.

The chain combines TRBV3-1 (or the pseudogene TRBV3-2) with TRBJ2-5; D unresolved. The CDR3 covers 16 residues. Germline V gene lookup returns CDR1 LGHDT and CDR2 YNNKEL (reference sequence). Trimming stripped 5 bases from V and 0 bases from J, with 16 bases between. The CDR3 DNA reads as TGTGCCAGCAGCTCAACCTGGCGGAGATACCAAGAGACCCAGTACTTC. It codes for CASSSTWRRYQETQYF.